Listed below are T cell receptor beta chains from one sample, sequenced in a study of graft-versus-host responses after intestinal transplantation. Generated by immunoSEQ multiplex PCR, the TCRdb table keeps only in-frame clones and is missing some. The repertoire has tens of thousands of clones, roughly nine tenths of them found once; the top ten carry 0.62%. Antigens of these TCRs are unknown. The specimen comprised unstimulated CD4+ T cells sorted from spleen or lymph node cells, sampled before transplant. The receptors were sampled from a human donor who was the organ donor for an intestinal transplant. The CDR3 runs from the conserved cysteine through the conserved F or W. D genes are given only for firm matches. Not all rows give a size; the values are once, few, many and, for expanded clones, a class.

V gene: TRBV27; J gene: TRBJ2-7; clone size: -; D gene: -; CDR3 DNA: TGTGCCAGCAGTTTACAGGTCTCCTACGAGCAGTACTTC; CDR3 protein: CASSLQVSYEQYF
V gene: TRBV6-1; J gene: TRBJ2-1; clone size: -; D gene: TRBD1; CDR3 DNA: TGTGCCAGCAGCACCGGGACAGGGGGGTTCAATGAGCAGTTCTTC; CDR3 protein: CASSTGTGGFNEQFF
V gene: TRBV28; J gene: TRBJ2-5; clone size: -; D gene: TRBD1; CDR3 DNA: TGTGCCAGCAGTCCCGGGACAGGCCAGAAAGAGACCCAGTACTTC; CDR3 protein: CASSPGTGQKETQYF
V gene: TRBV7-9; J gene: TRBJ2-3; clone size: -; D gene: TRBD2; CDR3 DNA: TGTGCCAGCAGCGACACCGGACTAGCGGGAGGCTTCACAGATACGCAGTATTTT; CDR3 protein: CASSDTGLAGGFTDTQYF
V gene: TRBV7-9; J gene: TRBJ2-2; clone size: -; D gene: TRBD1; CDR3 DNA: TGTGCCAGCAGGACCGTTGGGGGACAGGTGATTGGGACCGGGGAGCTGTTTTTT; CDR3 protein: CASRTVGGQVIGTGELFF
V gene: TRBV2; J gene: TRBJ1-4; clone size: -; D gene: -; CDR3 DNA: TGTGCCAGCGGATCTCACAGAGTAAATAATGAAAAACTGTTTTTT; CDR3 protein: CASGSHRVNNEKLFF
V gene: TRBV28; J gene: TRBJ2-7; clone size: -; D gene: TRBD1; CDR3 DNA: TGTGCCAGCACTCCCCCAGGGACAGCCTACGAGCAGTACTTC; CDR3 protein: CASTPPGTAYEQYF
V gene: TRBV5-1; J gene: TRBJ1-4; clone size: once; D gene: TRBD1; CDR3 DNA: TGCGCCAGCAGCTTCAAGGGACAGGGGGCCCTTAATGAAAAACTGTTTTTT; CDR3 protein: CASSFKGQGALNEKLFF
V gene: TRBV4-3; J gene: TRBJ1-4; clone size: -; D gene: TRBD1; CDR3 DNA: TGCGCCAGCAGCCAAAGGGGTCAGGACAGGGGGGAAAAACTGTTTTTT; CDR3 protein: CASSQRGQDRGEKLFF
V gene: TRBV11-2; J gene: TRBJ2-4; clone size: -; D gene: -; CDR3 DNA: TGTGCCAGCAGCTTAGTAGGGGCCGGGGGAAACATTCAGTACTTC; CDR3 protein: CASSLVGAGGNIQYF
V gene: TRBV19; J gene: TRBJ2-1; clone size: -; D gene: TRBD2; CDR3 DNA: TGTGCCAGTAGTACCCAAACAACGAAAAGACTAGCGCGATCCTACAATGAGCAGTTCTTC; CDR3 protein: CASSTQTTKRLARSYNEQFF
V gene: TRBV28; J gene: TRBJ2-5; clone size: -; D gene: TRBD1; CDR3 DNA: TGTGCCAGCAGTTTCGGCAGGGGGCCAGAGACCCAGTACTTC; CDR3 protein: CASSFGRGPETQYF
V gene: TRBV28; J gene: TRBJ2-1; clone size: -; D gene: -; CDR3 DNA: TGTGCCAGCAGCACAGTCAGTCGCTCCTACAATGAGCAGTTCTTC; CDR3 protein: CASSTVSRSYNEQFF
V gene: TRBV2; J gene: TRBJ2-3; clone size: -; D gene: -; CDR3 DNA: TGTGCCAGCAGCTCCAGCACAGATACGCAGTATTTT; CDR3 protein: CASSSSTDTQYF
V gene: TRBV9; J gene: TRBJ1-2; clone size: -; D gene: -; CDR3 DNA: TGTGCCAGCAGCGTAGGGGGCAGCTATGGCTACACCTTC; CDR3 protein: CASSVGGSYGYTF
V gene: TRBV2; J gene: TRBJ2-7; clone size: -; D gene: TRBD1; CDR3 DNA: TGTGCCAGCAGCGACCCACAGGGGTCCGGGGACGAGCAGTACTTC; CDR3 protein: CASSDPQGSGDEQYF
V gene: TRBV6-1; J gene: TRBJ1-1; clone size: -; D gene: -; CDR3 DNA: TGTGCCAGCAGCCCCGTGAGGTACACTGAAGCTTTCTTT; CDR3 protein: CASSPVRYTEAFF
V gene: TRBV5-6; J gene: TRBJ1-4; clone size: few; D gene: -; CDR3 DNA: TGTGCCAGCAGCTTGACTGGGACTGCAACTAATGAAAAACTGTTTTTT; CDR3 protein: CASSLTGTATNEKLFF
V gene: TRBV5-1; J gene: TRBJ1-4; clone size: -; D gene: TRBD1; CDR3 DNA: TGCGCCAGCACGGACAGGGTCGGTGAAAAACTGTTTTTT; CDR3 protein: CASTDRVGEKLFF
V gene: TRBV19; J gene: TRBJ2-1; clone size: -; D gene: TRBD2; CDR3 DNA: TGTGCCAGTAGTATGAGGCCTAGCGGGACGCCCCGGAATGAGCAGTTCTTC; CDR3 protein: CASSMRPSGTPRNEQFF